This entry describes one TCR beta chain. The antigen it recognizes is unknown. Nothing much larger sits one base from this clone, and base qualities are not available. Including cysteine and phenylalanine, the CDR3 has 16 amino acids. The DNA shown is the 48-base CDR3, in frame from base 1. The germline V end is reduced by 3 bases and the J end by 2 bases; junction bases left unmatched: 4. The germline V gene (reference sequence) supplies CDR1 MNHEY and CDR2 SMNVEV. Library method: the immunoSEQ multiplex PCR assay. Rearranged TCR beta chain sequences were amplified with the hsTCRB Kit following the manufacturer's protocol. An Illumina MiSeq was used to sequence the TCRB libraries. Under the source paper's analysis protocol: The kit vendor's proprietary platform handled demultiplexing, trimming and gene mapping. Held by TCRdb, this immuneACCESS table contains in-frame sequences only and omits some clones. Under half of the omission traces to an unresolved V gene where checked; the cause of the rest is unknown. For V, J and clone size, that table is used; D and trimming come from the DNA. For this sample the table gives around 50,000 clones, of which approximately 84% were detected only once. Clones ranked in the top ten supply approximately 4.3% of the sample.

The time point label, read with the paper, signifies: week 47, end of study. Every vaccine dose consisted of 300 ug of a 20-mer mutant IDH1 peptide in Montanide, administered subcutaneously together with topical imiquimod. Eight vaccinations were administered to patients in weeks 1, 3, 5, 7, 11, 15, 19 and 23, corresponding to visits V03 through V10. All donors had newly diagnosed IDH1-mutant astrocytomas of WHO grade 3 or 4 that showed loss of nuclear ATRX. The samples were drawn from NOA16, a multicentre, single-arm, open-label phase I trial in Germany that tested a mutant IDH1 peptide vaccine in humans for the first time. Genomic DNA for TCRB sequencing was extracted from EDTA blood using the DNeasy Blood and Tissue Kit. The entry originates in a study of a mutant IDH1 vaccine in newly diagnosed glioma (dated by TCRdb to 2020 to 2023). Turning to the overall study: Vaccination was initiated 4-6 weeks after radiotherapy alone, or concurrently with temozolomide cycles in the chemotherapy-containing groups. Before enrollment, most patients had been given radiochemotherapy with temozolomide as standard therapy, while the rest had received either radiotherapy alone or temozolomide alone. Longitudinal TCRB deep sequencing was performed for about two dozen treated patients wherever samples were available for exploratory analyses. Six visits were used for peripheral blood collection: V03 (baseline), V05, V07, V10, V12 and V13. The week-35 safety follow-up took place at visit V12, and the week-47 end of study took place at visit V13. Of the approximately 32 treated patients, approximately 62% were male and 37.5% were female, and the mean age was roughly 40 years. Points the paper makes about the study in general: Immune responses induced by the vaccine were seen in approximately 93% of patients across multiple MHC alleles. According to the authors, sample limitations meant that analyses of patient blood samples could not be reproduced. Selection of PBMC samples for TCRB deep sequencing was based on availability. Pseudoprogression seemed to be unrelated to changes in the top peripheral T cell clonotypes found by TCRB sequencing.

The chain couples TRBV27 to TRBJ2-7; the junction holds 13 bases that match TRBD2. This sample comprised PBMCs, obtained from a glioma patient whose treatment included an IDH1 peptide vaccine. The sequence came from a woman aged 30 to 39 with glioma. Some clones in this sample may be carry-over from other donors' samples. CDR3 loop: CASSFLGLAGTYEQYF. The bases are TGTGCCAGCAGTTTCCTGGGACTAGCGGGAACCTACGAGCAGTACTTC.